Below, 2 T cell receptor beta chains from the same sample are listed, as sequenced in a study of T-cell reconstitution after alpha-beta-depleted transplantation in children. The TCRbeta library was prepared with unique molecular identifiers. A single record per CDR3 protein comes from TCRdb applying MiXCR to the PCR reads. The data contain 250,000 to 300,000 distinct CDR3 sequences, 11% of them seen just once; the ten biggest clones take up roughly a quarter. This specimen was peripheral blood, taken 180 days after TCRalphabeta/CD19-depleted stem cell transplant. These TCRs come from a male patient aged 2-9 years who had a stem cell transplant for chronic granulomatous disease, so the T cells may come from the graft donor.

This clonotype was seen repeatedly, ten times or more. This chain connects TRBV4-1 to TRBJ1-4; maybe TRBD1 (5 bases). Germline V gives CDR1 MGHRA, CDR2 YSYEKL. The CDR3 is made up of 17 amino acids. V was shortened by 1 base and J by 0 bases, with 12 bases between the two germline ends. In DNA, the CDR3 is TGCGCCAGCAGCCAAGGGAGGGGATATGCAACTAATGAAAAACTGTTTTTT. It yields the protein CASSQGRGYATNEKLFF.

Comment on this clonotype: Since a much larger clone is just one base distant, this may be a read error. The conserved phenylalanine or tryptophan is not found at the CDR3 terminus, so this likely reflects a read error. V gene TRBV10-3 combines with J gene TRBJ1-2, with a tentative D call TRBD1 (6 bases). The germline V gene encodes CDR1 ENHRY and CDR2 SYGVKD. The V and J ends lost 9 bases and 4 bases respectively, with 15 bases between them. This CDR3 comprises 13 residues. In DNA form, the CDR3 reads TGTGCCATAACCGAGACAGGAATCTATGGCTACACCCTC. Its translation: CAITETGIYGYTL.